The 30 T cell receptor beta chains in this list originate from one sample, sequenced in a study of OX40 agonist ivuxolimab in advanced cancers. Measured with immunoSEQ multiplex PCR; TCRdb has only the in-frame clones, and not every one. The data show tens of thousands of clones, 70% to 90% seen once. Sequencing was performed on CD4+ or CD8+ T cells sorted from blood, taken in a trial of the OX40 agonist ivuxolimab. All receptors derive from an adult with an advanced solid tumor such as melanoma, head and neck, liver or kidney cancer.

The chain couples TRBV9 to TRBJ2-3; 9 nucleotides agree with TRBD2. V was pared by 4 bases and J by 2 bases, with 8 bases of the junction left unmatched. Germline loops: CDR1 SGDLS, CDR2 YYNGEE. The CDR3 totals 16 residues. As DNA, the CDR3 is TGTGCCAGCAGCATTTTAGCGGGGGCCTTCACAGATACGCAGTATTTT. Translation: CASSILAGAFTDTQYF.

This chain uses TRBV5-1 with TRBJ1-2, with 12 nucleotides matching TRBD1. The V and J ends lost 4 bases and 1 base, in that order; junction bases with no gene match: 5. Germline V gives CDR1 SGHRS, CDR2 YFSETQ. The CDR3 has 16 residues. The CDR3 nucleotides read TGCGCCAGCAGCCCGGGACAGGGGGCGCGTAACTATGGCTACACCTTC. Protein product: CASSPGQGARNYGYTF.

The rearrangement uses TRBV30 and TRBJ2-3; D gene ambiguous. Deletions cut 2 bases from V and 2 bases from J, with 8 bases between. Germline V CDR1 and CDR2: GTSNPN, SVGIG (reference sequence). CDR3 length: 13 amino acids. The CDR3 DNA reads as TGTGCCTGGAGTCTCCTCCTCACAGATACGCAGTATTTT. Amino acid sequence: CAWSLLLTDTQYF.

This rearrangement joins TRBV4-1 to TRBJ2-7; D possibly uses TRBD1 or TRBD2 (5 bases each). Germline CDR1 reads MGHRA; CDR2 reads YSYEKL. CDR3 length equals 14 residues. V lost 6 bases and J lost 3, with 15 bases in between. The CDR3 nucleotides read TGCGCCAGCAGTCCCGGGACCACCAGCTACGAGCAGTACTTC. Translated: CASSPGTTSYEQYF.

The chain recombines TRBV7-2 with TRBJ2-3; D gene uncertain. Germline V gene data show CDR1 as SGHTA and CDR2 as FQGNSA. Trimming pared 2 bases from V and 1 base from J, leaving 7 bases between. This CDR3 spans 14 amino acids. This CDR3 is CASSLPGGTDTQYF. The CDR3 DNA is TGTGCCAGCAGCTTACCTGGAGGCACAGATACGCAGTATTTT.

The V gene is TRBV9, the J gene TRBJ2-2; maybe TRBD1 (5 bases). Looked up from germline, CDR1 is SGDLS and CDR2 is YYNGEE. The CDR3 has 14 amino acids. V shed 0 bases and J shed 7 bases, with 10 bases lying between them. CDR3 protein: CASSVGGAGGELFF. The CDR3 region has the DNA TGTGCCAGCAGCGTAGGTGGGGCCGGCGGGGAGCTGTTTTTT.

The V gene is TRBV6-5, the J gene TRBJ1-2, with D possibly matching TRBD1 (5 bases). The germline V gene has CDR1 MNHEY and CDR2 SVGAGI. The CDR3 is made up of 12 amino acids. Deletions cut 2 bases from V and 8 bases from J, with 9 bases between. This chain's CDR3 is CASSYEGLGYTF. CDR3 sequence (DNA): TGTGCCAGCAGTTACGAGGGACTAGGCTACACCTTC.

V gene TRBV5-4 combines with J gene TRBJ2-7, with a tentative D call TRBD2 (5 bases). V was shortened by 3 bases and J by 2 bases, with 18 bases between the two germline ends. Germline V lookup: CDR1 SGHNT, CDR2 YYREEE (reference sequence). This CDR3 is built from 16 residues. The CDR3 here is CASSSDRGLGAYEQYF. The DNA of the CDR3 is TGTGCCAGCAGCTCGGACCGGGGTCTCGGGGCCTACGAGCAGTACTTC.

This chain uses TRBV5-6 with TRBJ1-3; 8 bases agree with TRBD1. After removal of 7 bases from V and 5 bases from J, the junction contained 2 bases not matched to a gene. CDR1 is SGHDT, CDR2 YYEEEE, per germline. CDR3 length: 12 amino acids. The CDR3 region has the DNA TGTGCCAGCGGACAGGGTCGAAACACCATATATTTT. The encoded protein is CASGQGRNTIYF.

CDR3 protein: CASSQDWRGGIDEQFF. The CDR3 DNA reads as TGTGCCAGCAGCCAAGATTGGAGGGGGGGCATAGATGAGCAGTTCTTC. The gene calls are TRBV14 and TRBJ2-1; tentatively, D is TRBD2 (7 bases). Germline-derived CDR1 and CDR2 are SGHDN and FVKESK. Trimming shortened V by 0 bases and J by 8 bases, and 17 bases separated the two germline ends. There are 16 residues in the CDR3.

V is TRBV19 and J is TRBJ2-7; unclear D gene. CDR3 length: 12 residues. CDR1 and CDR2 (germline): LNHDA, SQIVND (reference sequence). Trimming cost V 11 bases and J 4 bases, with 15 bases left between them. The CDR3: CASSRDGYEQYF. The CDR3 region has the DNA TGTGCCTCTTCACGCGACGGGTACGAGCAGTACTTC.

V and J are TRBV5-6 and TRBJ1-1; D not resolved. This CDR3 is built from 16 residues. The germline V gene has CDR1 SGHDT and CDR2 YYEEEE. The V end lost 2 bases, the J end lost 2 bases, and 16 bases lay between the germline ends. The CDR3 loop reads CASSLGQVTGNTEAFF. The CDR3 DNA follows: TGTGCCAGCAGCTTAGGCCAGGTCACGGGCAACACTGAAGCTTTCTTT.

The chain is built from TRBV19 and TRBJ2-5; D is perhaps TRBD1 (5 bases). The length of the CDR3 is 14 residues. CDR1 and CDR2 from the germline V gene are LNHDA and SQIVND (reference sequence). V was trimmed by 5 bases and J by 3 bases, leaving 13 bases between them. CDR3 loop: CASSEGAYEETQYF. The CDR3 DNA follows: TGTGCCAGTAGTGAAGGGGCGTATGAAGAGACCCAGTACTTC.

This clone has just one count. The V and J genes are TRBV5-4 and TRBJ2-3; 8 bases map to TRBD2. The CDR3 length is 16 residues. V trimming: 0 bases; J trimming: 2 bases; junction bases outside the gene matches: 5. CDR1 is SGHNT, CDR2 YYREEE, per germline (reference sequence). The CDR3 DNA follows: TGTGCCAGCAGCTTGGTATCGGGGGGGCTCACAGATACGCAGTATTTT. Translating gives CASSLVSGGLTDTQYF.

The chain employs TRBV2 and TRBJ2-7; unclear D gene. Germline V gene sequence: CDR1 SNHLY, CDR2 FYNNEI. Trimming stripped 4 bases from V and 2 bases from J, with 6 bases between. This CDR3 has 12 amino acids. DNA for the CDR3: TGTGCCAGCAGTGTCAGAACCTACGAGCAGTACTTC. It translates to CASSVRTYEQYF.

The chain carries TRBV11-2 and TRBJ2-3; 11 nucleotides match TRBD2. From germline, CDR1 is SGHAT and CDR2 FQNNGV. The trim removed 4 bases at V and 3 bases at J, leaving 12 bases unmatched. This CDR3 has 18 residues. For the CDR3, the DNA is TGTGCCAGCAGCTACAAGGTGTTTAGCGGGGGGGCGACAGATACGCAGTATTTT. This sequence encodes CASSYKVFSGGATDTQYF.

The chain has TRBV30 and TRBJ2-2, with 8 bases matching TRBD1. Germline V lookup: CDR1 GTSNPN, CDR2 SVGIG (reference sequence). V was clipped by 8 bases and J by 5 bases; unmatched bases: 4. The CDR3 contains 12 residues. CDR3 in amino acids: CAMDRVTGELFF. For the CDR3, the DNA is TGTGCCATGGACAGGGTTACCGGGGAGCTGTTTTTT.

In its sample, this clone was seen a few times. The chain couples TRBV2 to TRBJ1-2; D is uncertain. Germline CDR1 is SNHLY and CDR2 is FYNNEI. The CDR3 covers 11 residues. V was shortened by 6 bases and J by 8 bases, with 10 bases between the two germline ends. The chain's CDR3 is CASSLFRGYTF. CDR3 sequence (DNA): TGTGCCAGCAGCCTGTTCCGAGGCTACACCTTC.

This chain connects TRBV12-5 to TRBJ1-1, with no clear D. V was shortened by 2 bases and J by 1 base, with 5 bases between the two germline ends. Germline V CDR1 and CDR2: LGHNT, FRNRAP. This CDR3 contains 13 residues. CDR3 region: CASGLWGNTEAFF. DNA of the CDR3: TGTGCTAGTGGTTTGTGGGGGAACACTGAAGCTTTCTTT. The variable domain in full, with the rest retrieved from reference TRBV12-5 and TRBJ1-1, is DARVTQTPRHKVTEMGQEVTMRCQPILGHNTVFWYRQTMMQGLELLAYFRNRAPLDDSGMPKDRFSAEMPDATLATLKIQPSEPRDSAVYFCASGLWGNTEAFFGQGTRLTVV.

The chain couples TRBV14 to TRBJ2-6; no definite D call. CDR1 and CDR2 (germline): SGHDN, FVKESK. The CDR3 totals 15 residues. Deletions cut 2 bases from V and 1 base from J, with 6 bases between. CDR3 sequence (DNA): TGTGCCAGCAGCCAATGGGGTTCTGGGGCCAACGTCCTGACTTTC. Amino acid sequence: CASSQWGSGANVLTF.

The chain combines TRBV5-1 with TRBJ1-5; D might be TRBD1 (6 bases). The ends were cut back, 5 bases at V and 7 bases at J, with 13 bases in the middle. The CDR3 is made up of 13 amino acids. The V gene's germline CDR1 is SGHRS and CDR2 YFSETQ. The DNA of the CDR3 is TGCGCCAGCAGTCCAGGGGAGGGGCAGCCCCAGCATTTT. This codes for CASSPGEGQPQHF.

The chain has TRBV10-2 and TRBJ2-5; 11 bases are a match to TRBD2. The CDR3 runs 17 residues. V shed 2 bases, J shed 5 bases, and the junction held 10 bases outside the gene matches. Germline-derived CDR1 and CDR2 are WSHSY and SAAADI. CDR3 DNA: TGCGCCAGCAGTGAGGACTTAGCGGGGGGGCGTATGGAGACCCAGTACTTC. Its protein product is CASSEDLAGGRMETQYF.

The chain carries TRBV19 and TRBJ2-2; D ambiguous. This CDR3 comprises 17 residues. V dropped 6 bases and J dropped 1 base, with 18 bases sitting between them. Germline V gene data show CDR1 as LNHDA and CDR2 as SQIVND (reference sequence). The CDR3 sequence is CASSNNPGRVNTGELFF. DNA for the CDR3: TGTGCCAGTAGCAACAACCCAGGACGGGTGAACACCGGGGAGCTGTTTTTT.

The CDR3 DNA is TGTGCCAGCAGCTCCCAAGGGGGTGGGTACAATGAGCAGTTCTTC. Translation: CASSSQGGGYNEQFF. This rearrangement joins TRBV7-9 to TRBJ2-1, with D tentatively TRBD1 (6 bases). This CDR3 has 15 residues. V lost 4 bases, J lost 4 bases, and 14 bases lay in between. Germline lookup yields CDR1 SEHNR and CDR2 FQNEAQ (reference sequence).

This clone was observed a single time. The chain is built from TRBV4-1 and TRBJ2-7; D gene uncertain. V lost 0 bases to trimming and J lost 0 bases, with 9 bases between them. Germline CDR1 is MGHRA and CDR2 is YSYEKL. The CDR3 is 15 amino acids. This CDR3 reads CASSQEYAFSYEQYF. The CDR3 DNA is TGCGCCAGCAGCCAAGAGTATGCATTCTCCTACGAGCAGTACTTC.

This clone has a single count. V gene TRBV15 combines with J gene TRBJ2-7, with 7 bases fitting TRBD2. The V and J ends lost 0 bases and 3 bases, in that order; junction bases with no gene match: 5. The CDR3 is made up of 15 amino acids. CDR1 and CDR2 from the germline V gene are LNHNV and YYDKDF (reference sequence). CDR3 DNA: TGTGCCACCAGCAGAGATCTAGCGGTGAACTACGAGCAGTACTTC. Amino acids: CATSRDLAVNYEQYF.

The J gene is TRBJ2-7, the V gene TRBV6-1, with TRBD2 as a possible D gene (5 bases). Germline V CDR1 and CDR2: MNHNS, SASEGT. The CDR3 runs 14 residues. V was pared by 0 bases and J by 2 bases, with 8 bases between. CDR3 amino acids: CASSEASGAYEQYF. CDR3 bases: TGTGCCAGCAGTGAAGCGTCCGGGGCCTACGAGCAGTACTTC.

The chain combines TRBV19 with TRBJ1-2; D call uncertain. This CDR3 region has 14 residues. V lost 3 bases to trimming and J lost 4 bases, with 12 bases between them. Germline CDR1 is LNHDA and CDR2 is SQIVND (reference sequence). Here the CDR3 DNA reads TGTGCCAGTAGTATGTTGTCTACGGCCTATGGCTACACCTTC. Translation: CASSMLSTAYGYTF.

The chain combines TRBV25-1 with TRBJ2-3; possible D gene TRBD2, 6 bases. This CDR3 is built from 15 residues. Germline-derived CDR1 and CDR2 are MGHDK and SYGVNS. V was cut by 1 base and J by 6 bases, with 14 bases left in between. Written as DNA, the CDR3 is TGTGCCAGCAGTGAATCTTGGGGGGTCGGGGATACGCAGTATTTT. It translates to CASSESWGVGDTQYF.

V and J are TRBV10-3 and TRBJ1-1; the D gene is possibly TRBD1 (5 bases). V lost 10 bases and J lost 2, with 23 bases in between. The CDR3 is made up of 16 amino acids. Per the germline V gene, CDR1 is ENHRY and CDR2 is SYGVKD. The CDR3 protein is CASNRGPGASNTEAFF. The CDR3 bases are TGTGCCAGCAATAGGGGACCCGGGGCCTCTAACACTGAAGCTTTCTTT.